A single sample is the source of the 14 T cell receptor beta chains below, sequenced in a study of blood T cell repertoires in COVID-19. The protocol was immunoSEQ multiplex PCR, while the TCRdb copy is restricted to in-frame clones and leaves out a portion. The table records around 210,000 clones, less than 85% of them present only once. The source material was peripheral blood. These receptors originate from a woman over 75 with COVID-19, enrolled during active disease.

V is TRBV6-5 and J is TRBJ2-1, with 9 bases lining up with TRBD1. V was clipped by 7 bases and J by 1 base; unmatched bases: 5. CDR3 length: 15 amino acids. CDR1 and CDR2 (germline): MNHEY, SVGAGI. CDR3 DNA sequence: TGTGCCAGCACTGGGACAGGGCGGTCCTACAATGAGCAGTTCTTC. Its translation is CASTGTGRSYNEQFF.

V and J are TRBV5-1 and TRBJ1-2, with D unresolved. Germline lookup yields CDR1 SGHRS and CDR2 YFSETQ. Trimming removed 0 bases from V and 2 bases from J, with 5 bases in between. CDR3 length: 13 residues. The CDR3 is CASSLAQNYGYTF. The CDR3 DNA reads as TGCGCCAGCAGCTTGGCGCAGAACTATGGCTACACCTTC.

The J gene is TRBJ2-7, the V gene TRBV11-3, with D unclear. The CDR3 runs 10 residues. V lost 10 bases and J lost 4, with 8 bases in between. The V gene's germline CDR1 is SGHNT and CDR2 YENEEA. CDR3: CATPPYEQYF. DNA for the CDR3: TGTGCCACCCCCCCTTACGAGCAGTACTTC.

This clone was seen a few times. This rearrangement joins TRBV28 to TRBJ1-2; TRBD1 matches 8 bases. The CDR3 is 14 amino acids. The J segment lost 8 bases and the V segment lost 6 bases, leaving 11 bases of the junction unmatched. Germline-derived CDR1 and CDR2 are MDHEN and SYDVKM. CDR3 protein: CASRTDRGPWGYTF. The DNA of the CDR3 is TGTGCCAGCAGAACTGACAGGGGACCTTGGGGCTACACCTTC.

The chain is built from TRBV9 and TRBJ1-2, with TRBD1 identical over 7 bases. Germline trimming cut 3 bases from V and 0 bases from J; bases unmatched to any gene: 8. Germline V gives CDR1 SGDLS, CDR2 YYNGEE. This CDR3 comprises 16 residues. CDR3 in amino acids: CASSAVGTASNYGYTF. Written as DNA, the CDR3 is TGTGCCAGCAGCGCAGTTGGGACAGCTTCTAACTATGGCTACACCTTC.

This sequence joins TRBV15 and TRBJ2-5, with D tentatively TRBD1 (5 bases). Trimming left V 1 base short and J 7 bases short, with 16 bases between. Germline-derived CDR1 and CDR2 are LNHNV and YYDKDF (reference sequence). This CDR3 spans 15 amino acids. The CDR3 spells CATSRGPTALGTQYF. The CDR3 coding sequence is TGTGCCACCAGCAGAGGCCCGACAGCCTTAGGGACCCAGTACTTC. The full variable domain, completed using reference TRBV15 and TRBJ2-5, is DAMVIQNPRYQVTQFGKPVTLSCSQTLNHNVMYWYQQKSSQAPKLLFHYYDKDFNNEADTPDNFQSRRPNTSFCFLDIRSPGLGDTAMYLCATSRGPTALGTQYFGPGTRLLVL.

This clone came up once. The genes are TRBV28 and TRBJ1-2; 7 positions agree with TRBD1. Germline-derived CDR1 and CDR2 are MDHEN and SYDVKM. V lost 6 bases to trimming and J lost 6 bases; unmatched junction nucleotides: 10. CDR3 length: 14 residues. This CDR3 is CASRPPGQRNGYTF. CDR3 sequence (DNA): TGTGCCAGCAGGCCCCCGGGACAGAGGAATGGCTACACCTTC.

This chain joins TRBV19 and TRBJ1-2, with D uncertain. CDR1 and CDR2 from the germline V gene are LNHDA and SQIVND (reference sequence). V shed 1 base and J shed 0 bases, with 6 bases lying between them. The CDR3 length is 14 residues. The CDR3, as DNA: TGTGCCAGTAGTATAGCCGGAGCTAACTATGGCTACACCTTC. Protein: CASSIAGANYGYTF.

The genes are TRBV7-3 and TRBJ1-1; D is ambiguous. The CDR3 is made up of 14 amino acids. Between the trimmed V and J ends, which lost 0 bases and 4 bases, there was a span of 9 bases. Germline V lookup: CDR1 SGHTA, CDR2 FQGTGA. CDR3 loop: CASSLTAKITEAFF. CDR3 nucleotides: TGTGCCAGCAGCTTAACGGCCAAGATCACTGAAGCTTTCTTT.

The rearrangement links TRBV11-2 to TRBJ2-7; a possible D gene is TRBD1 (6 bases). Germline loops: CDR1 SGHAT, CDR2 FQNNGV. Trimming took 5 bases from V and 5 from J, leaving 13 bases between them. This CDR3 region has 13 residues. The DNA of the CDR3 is TGTGCCAGCAGCCCCTCAGGGGCCAACGAGCAGTACTTC. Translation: CASSPSGANEQYF.

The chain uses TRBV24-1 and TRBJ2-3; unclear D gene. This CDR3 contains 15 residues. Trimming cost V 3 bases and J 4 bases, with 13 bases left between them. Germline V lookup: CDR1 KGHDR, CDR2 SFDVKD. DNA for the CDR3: TGTGCCACCAGTGATCCCGATCCTAGGCCAGATACGCAGTATTTT. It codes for CATSDPDPRPDTQYF.

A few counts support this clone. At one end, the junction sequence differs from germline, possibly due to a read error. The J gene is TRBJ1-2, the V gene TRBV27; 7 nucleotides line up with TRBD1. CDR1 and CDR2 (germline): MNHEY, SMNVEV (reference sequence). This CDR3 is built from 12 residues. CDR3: CASSLGGRFLNF. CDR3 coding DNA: TGTGCCAGCAGCTTAGGGGGCAGGTTCTTAAACTTC.

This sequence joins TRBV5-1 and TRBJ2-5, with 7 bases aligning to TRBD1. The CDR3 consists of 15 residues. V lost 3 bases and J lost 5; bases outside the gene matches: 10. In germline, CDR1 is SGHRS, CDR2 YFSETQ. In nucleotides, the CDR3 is TGCGCCAGCAGCTCCACACAGGGGACGGGGGAGACCCAGTACTTC. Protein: CASSSTQGTGETQYF.

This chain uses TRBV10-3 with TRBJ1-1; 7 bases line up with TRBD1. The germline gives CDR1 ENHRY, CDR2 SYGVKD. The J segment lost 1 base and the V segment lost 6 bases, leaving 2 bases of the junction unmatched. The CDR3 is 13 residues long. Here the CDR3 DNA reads TGTGCCATCAGGTGGACAGGGAACACTGAAGCTTTCTTT. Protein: CAIRWTGNTEAFF.